This record concerns one TCR beta chain sequence. The antigen is not known. The data derive from a study of shared clonotypes between healthy human individuals. Sequencing was at deep level. Produced via immunoSEQ multiplex PCR; TCRdb's table is partial and in-frame only. The data hold around 1.4 million clones, with approximately 98.5% observed a single time. Study findings and constraints: Memory subsets had estimated richness that was generally smaller than that of naive subsets. The sampled material consisted only of blood, and tissue repertoires are likely to differ.

The specimen was naive CD4+ T cells sorted from blood. Subset noted: CD45RA+ positively selected. This TCR was recovered from a man aged 25-45 years in good health.

In DNA, the CDR3 is TGTGCCAGCAGTTCGAGGGGGCATAATGAAAAACTGTTTTTT. It yields the protein CASSSRGHNEKLFF. The rearrangement links TRBV6-5 to TRBJ1-4, with 7 positions matching TRBD1. The germline V gene encodes CDR1 MNHEY and CDR2 SVGAGI. The CDR3 is 14 residues long. With V trimmed by 4 bases and J by 4 bases, 3 bases remained unmatched.